Presented here are 27 T cell receptor beta chains from one specimen sequenced in a study of blood T cells in healthy people across ages. With a J-beta primer mix and a sample-barcoded 5' primer, a second PCR ran about 7 to 12 cycles. A single record per CDR3 protein comes from TCRdb applying MiXCR to the 5' RACE reads. This sample has about 1.6 million distinct CDR3 sequences; roughly 32% occur once, and the top ten carry approximately 11%. The sequenced material came from blood. These receptors were obtained from a woman aged 30 to 39 in good health.

The sample holds a few counts of this clonotype. CDR3 region: CASSLVGANMNTEAFF. CDR3 sequence (DNA): TGTGCCAGCAGTCTCGTCGGGGCGAACATGAACACTGAAGCTTTCTTT. This chain joins TRBV12-3 or TRBV12-4 and TRBJ1-1; maybe TRBD1 (5 bases). The ends were cut back, 5 bases at V and 0 bases at J, with 16 bases in the middle. The CDR3 has 16 residues.

V and J are TRBV5-1 and TRBJ1-2; maybe TRBD1 (5 bases). The CDR3 is made up of 12 amino acids. Trimming removed 2 bases from V and 6 bases from J, with 8 bases in between. CDR1 is SGHRS and CDR2 is YFSETQ in the germline V gene. In DNA, the CDR3 is TGCGCCAGCAGCTTAGGGGAAAATGGCTACACCTTC. It specifies CASSLGENGYTF. The full variable domain, rest sourced from reference TRBV5-1 and TRBJ1-2, is KAGVTQTPRYLIKTRGQQVTLSCSPISGHRSVSWYQQTPGQGLQFLFEYFSETQRNKGNFPGRFSGRQFSNSRSEMNVSTLELGDSALYLCASSLGENGYTFGSGTRLTVV.

In its sample, this clonotype was seen a few times. The chain recombines TRBV20-1 with TRBJ2-5; TRBD2 aligns across 11 bases. The CDR3 is 14 residues long. Germline lookup yields CDR1 DFQATT and CDR2 SNEGSKA (reference sequence). The V gene end was trimmed by 6 bases and the J gene end by 5 bases; junction bases not matched to a gene: 8. The CDR3 DNA is TGCAGTGCCACAACTAGCGGGGGTGGCGAGACCCAGTACTTC. Its protein product is CSATTSGGGETQYF.

The chain combines TRBV4-1 with TRBJ1-6; D gene unclear. The CDR3 covers 13 residues. Germline V gene sequence: CDR1 MGHRA, CDR2 YSYEKL. Trimming stripped 2 bases from V and 9 bases from J, with 8 bases between. As DNA, the CDR3 is TGCGCCAGCAGCCAACTATACGGTTCACCCCTCCACTTT. Its translation is CASSQLYGSPLHF.

This clonotype was counted between two and nine times. The gene calls are TRBV7-9 and TRBJ1-2; D is ambiguous. This CDR3 spans 12 amino acids. The V end lost 2 bases, the J end lost 8 bases, and 9 bases lay between the germline ends. The germline V gene has CDR1 SEHNR and CDR2 FQNEAQ (reference sequence). CDR3 region: CASSLNKAGYTF. CDR3 nucleotide sequence: TGTGCCAGCAGCTTAAACAAAGCGGGCTACACCTTC.

The chain joins TRBV2 to TRBJ2-1; the match to TRBD2 covers 9 bases. Trimming took 6 bases from V and 4 from J; bases not matched to a gene: 10. CDR3 length: 16 residues. Germline assignment: CDR1 SNHLY and CDR2 FYNNEI. CDR3 in amino acids: CASRALTSGPYNEQFF. The DNA of the CDR3 is TGTGCCAGCAGGGCATTAACTAGCGGGCCGTACAATGAGCAGTTCTTC.

The table lists this clonotype with a few counts. The chain couples TRBV7-9 to TRBJ2-7; possibly TRBD1 for D (7 bases). V was clipped by 2 bases and J by 2 bases, with 22 bases between them. The germline V gene encodes CDR1 SEHNR and CDR2 FQNEAQ (reference sequence). The CDR3 contains 18 residues. CDR3 loop: CASSLSTGRTGATYEQYF. The CDR3 DNA follows: TGTGCCAGCAGCTTATCCACGGGGAGGACAGGAGCGACCTACGAGCAGTACTTC.

This chain joins TRBV5-1 and TRBJ1-1, with D hard to call. Germline V gene data show CDR1 as SGHRS and CDR2 as YFSETQ. The CDR3 loop spans 17 amino acids. Deletions cut 4 bases from V and 2 bases from J, with 21 bases between. The CDR3 is CASSTAGMGHGNTEAFF. The CDR3 nucleotides are TGCGCCAGCAGCACGGCCGGGATGGGTCATGGAAACACTGAAGCTTTCTTT.

This clonotype was seen repeatedly, ten times or more. The J gene is TRBJ2-1, the V gene TRBV30; D is possibly TRBD1 (5 bases). The CDR3 consists of 10 residues. CDR1 and CDR2 (germline): GTSNPN, SVGIG (reference sequence). V was clipped by 5 bases and J by 7 bases, with 6 bases between them. This CDR3 reads CAWGANEQFF. As DNA, the CDR3 is TGTGCCTGGGGGGCGAATGAGCAGTTCTTC.

This clonotype was detected only a few times. CDR3 protein: CASSYTGVTDTQYF. DNA for the CDR3: TGTGCCAGCAGTTACACGGGAGTAACAGATACGCAGTATTTT. This chain links TRBV6-5 with TRBJ2-3; D may be TRBD2 (6 bases). The germline CDR1 and CDR2 sequences are MNHEY and SVGAGI. The germline V and J ends were trimmed by 2 bases and 3 bases, with 9 bases remaining between them. The CDR3 has 14 amino acids.

The CDR3 sequence is CSAHTRDRGQKGSPLHF. The CDR3 DNA reads TGCAGTGCCCATACCAGGGACAGGGGCCAAAAGGGTTCACCCCTCCACTTT. The chain combines TRBV20-1 with TRBJ1-6, with 10 bases aligning to TRBD1. This CDR3 is 17 amino acids long. V was pared by 6 bases and J by 9 bases, with 17 bases of the junction left unmatched. The germline V gene has CDR1 DFQATT and CDR2 SNEGSKA (reference sequence).

The chain couples TRBV30 to TRBJ2-7; 7 positions agree with TRBD1. Germline V gives CDR1 GTSNPN, CDR2 SVGIG (reference sequence). This CDR3 spans 14 amino acids. V trimming: 0 bases; J trimming: 3 bases; junction bases outside the gene matches: 5. The CDR3 DNA reads TGTGCCTGGAGTGTACAGGGACAGTTCTACGAGCAGTACTTC. This encodes CAWSVQGQFYEQYF. The entire variable domain, with the rest obtained from reference TRBV30 and TRBJ2-7, is as follows: SQTIHQWPATLVQPVGSPLSLECTVEGTSNPNLYWYRQAAGRGLQLLFYSVGIGQISSEVPQNLSASRPQDRQFILSSKKLLLSDSGFYLCAWSVQGQFYEQYFGPGTRLTVT.

In this sample, this clonotype turned up a few times. The rearrangement uses TRBV28 and TRBJ2-3; 11 positions match TRBD2. The junction had 8 bases not matched to a gene; V was cut back by 1 base and J by 2 bases. The CDR3 has 18 amino acids. Germline CDR1 is MDHEN and CDR2 is SYDVKM. The CDR3 is CASSLFLSGRAVTDTQYF. CDR3 nucleotides: TGTGCCAGCAGTTTATTCCTTAGCGGGAGGGCCGTCACAGATACGCAGTATTTT.

A few counts support this clonotype. The chain uses TRBV2 and TRBJ2-7, with TRBD2 matching over 8 bases. The CDR3 extends over 15 amino acids. The ends lost 6 bases at V and 1 base at J; junction bases unmatched: 8. Germline loops: CDR1 SNHLY, CDR2 FYNNEI. CDR3 nucleotides: TGTGCCAGCAGGCTTTGGGGGACTAGTTCCTACGAGCAGTACTTC. Residues: CASRLWGTSSYEQYF.

This clonotype was detected only a few times. The V call is TRBV14, the J call TRBJ1-1; no clear D. Germline CDR1 and CDR2: SGHDN and FVKESK. This CDR3 has 14 residues. The germline V and J ends were trimmed by 4 bases and 4 bases, with 13 bases remaining between them. The CDR3 loop reads CASSPPRAGTEAFF. The CDR3 DNA sequence: TGTGCCAGCAGCCCCCCGAGGGCGGGCACTGAAGCTTTCTTT.

V is TRBV20-1 and J is TRBJ2-7; D is unclear. Trimming pared 0 bases from V and 1 base from J, leaving 10 bases between. This CDR3 region has 14 residues. The germline CDR1 and CDR2 sequences are DFQATT and SNEGSKA (reference sequence). The CDR3 sequence is CSARDPFGSYEQYF. The CDR3 bases are TGCAGTGCTAGAGATCCCTTTGGGTCCTACGAGCAGTACTTC.

The chain carries TRBV6-5 and TRBJ2-7; D perhaps matches TRBD2 (6 bases). The CDR3 length is 13 residues. CDR1 is MNHEY, CDR2 SVGAGI, per germline. V lost 6 bases, J lost 7 bases, and 16 bases lay in between. This CDR3 is CASRSTAAGEQYF. The DNA of the CDR3 is TGTGCCAGCAGGTCGACAGCGGCGGGGGAGCAGTACTTC.

Comment on this clonotype: A read error may account for a junction end that differs from germline. The rearrangement links TRBV6-5 to TRBJ2-6; 12 bases line up with TRBD1. CDR3 size: 19 residues. CDR1 is MNHEY, CDR2 SVGAGI, per germline. The CDR3 DNA sequence: TGTGCCAGCTGTTACTCGAAGGGACAGGGGGCTTCTGGGGCCAACGTCCTGACTTTC. Translated, it gives CASCYSKGQGASGANVLTF.

The CDR3 region has the DNA TGTGCCAGCAGTCCCTCGTACCCGGCGAGCAATCAGCCCCAGCATTTT. Translation: CASSPSYPASNQPQHF. This chain links TRBV27 with TRBJ1-5; no clear D gene. The germline V gene encodes CDR1 MNHEY and CDR2 SMNVEV (reference sequence). The CDR3 is made up of 16 amino acids. V was trimmed by 5 bases and J by 1 base, leaving 15 bases between them.

The chain combines TRBV7-2 with TRBJ2-6; perhaps TRBD1 as D (5 bases). CDR3 size: 17 residues. V was trimmed by 5 bases and J by 6 bases, leaving 20 bases between them. Germline-derived CDR1 and CDR2 are SGHTA and FQGNSA. The CDR3 sequence is CASSPSAGLYEANVLTF. DNA for the CDR3: TGTGCCAGCAGCCCCTCGGCAGGGCTCTATGAGGCCAACGTCCTGACTTTC.

The chain carries TRBV20-1 and TRBJ1-3; perhaps TRBD1 as D (6 bases). The germline V gene encodes CDR1 DFQATT and CDR2 SNEGSKA (reference sequence). Trimming pared 5 bases from V and 0 bases from J, leaving 11 bases between. The length of the CDR3 is 14 residues. CDR3 in amino acids: CSASTGRSGNTIYF. The DNA for the CDR3 is TGCAGTGCTTCCACAGGGCGCTCTGGAAACACCATATATTTT.

The chain recombines TRBV7-3 with TRBJ1-6; no definite D call. Germline loops: CDR1 SGHTA, CDR2 FQGTGA. This CDR3 region has 15 residues. The ends were cut back, 1 base at V and 9 bases at J, with 13 bases in the middle. The CDR3 spells CASSLRPGIGSPLHF. In DNA, the CDR3 is TGTGCCAGCAGCTTAAGGCCGGGAATCGGTTCACCCCTCCACTTT.

V gene TRBV20-1 combines with J gene TRBJ1-6; D may be TRBD1 (5 bases). The V end was cut by 6 bases, the J end by 5 bases, with 11 bases between. Germline assignment: CDR1 DFQATT and CDR2 SNEGSKA (reference sequence). The CDR3 has 13 amino acids. The chain's CDR3 is CSAHRGDNSPLHF. The DNA of the CDR3 is TGCAGTGCCCACAGAGGGGATAATTCACCCCTCCACTTT.

CDR3 DNA: TGTGCCAGCAGTGAAGTCCGGGGGAGCAATCAGCCCCAGCATTTT. This gives the protein CASSEVRGSNQPQHF. The J gene is TRBJ1-5, the V gene TRBV6-1; D might be TRBD1 (5 bases). Trimming stripped 1 base from V and 1 base from J, with 8 bases between. This CDR3 is built from 15 residues. Per germline, CDR1 MNHNS and CDR2 SASEGT.

This clonotype was counted many times. The CDR3 is CASSVGGTGELFF. In nucleotides, the CDR3 is TGTGCCAGCAGCGTAGGGGGCACCGGGGAGCTGTTTTTT. The chain links TRBV9 to TRBJ2-2; D gene uncertain. Germline V gene data show CDR1 as SGDLS and CDR2 as YYNGEE. Trimming cost V 0 bases and J 4 bases, with 4 bases left between them. This CDR3 is built from 13 residues. Full variable domain (outside the CDR3, taken from reference TRBV9 and TRBJ2-2): DSGVTQTPKHLITATGQRVTLRCSPRSGDLSVYWYQQSLDQGLQFLIQYYNGEERAKGNILERFSAQQFPDLHSELNLSSLELGDSALYFCASSVGGTGELFFGEGSRLTVL.

This clonotype was seen only a few times. The gene calls are TRBV2 and TRBJ1-2; D possibly corresponds to TRBD1 (6 bases). This CDR3 is built from 14 residues. Looked up from germline, CDR1 is SNHLY and CDR2 is FYNNEI. V lost 7 bases, J lost 4 bases, and 16 bases lay in between. The CDR3 loop reads CASKARQDLYGYTF. In nucleotides, the CDR3 is TGTGCCAGCAAAGCGAGACAGGACCTCTATGGCTACACCTTC.

This clonotype was observed a single time. The genes are TRBV12-3 or TRBV12-4 and TRBJ1-2, with 7 bases lining up with TRBD1. The CDR3 is 16 amino acids. Trimming removed 6 bases from V and 7 bases from J; junction bases left unmatched: 17. Here the CDR3 DNA reads TGTGCCAGCAGCCACGACTGCCAGGGCAGGGGGTTTGGCTACACCTTC. It translates to CASSHDCQGRGFGYTF.